This note documents a single T cell receptor beta chain sequence. Regarding time point: before trial treatment. These data are taken from a study of low-dose radiotherapy and immunotherapy resistance in tumors. At the level of the study: The study gave Cohort 2 1 Gy per fraction every two weeks, totaling 13 Gy over 26 weeks. On cycle 1 day 1, patients started four cycles of oral aspirin 300 mg daily.

The CDR3 is made up of 15 amino acids. V lost 5 bases and J 1 base, leaving 13 bases between the germline ends. Germline-derived CDR1 and CDR2 are MNHEY and SVGEGT. First-strand cDNA used TRAV- and TRBV-specific primers, covering alpha and beta chains. Amplification, which lasted around 18 PCR cycles, used a constant-region primer and V-primer adapter to amplify TCRs. MiXCR, applied by TCRdb to the reads, yields one record per CDR3 protein. The data show 75,000 to 95,000 distinct CDR3 sequences, 18% seen once. This clonotype was obtained from a male donor with prostate cancer. The chain has TRBV6-2 or TRBV6-3 and TRBJ2-3; no reliable D call. Sequencing was performed on PBMCs, taken before treatment. In nucleotides, the CDR3 is TGTGCCAGCAGTGTAACTCCAGGCCGCACAGATACGCAGTATTTT. Translating gives CASSVTPGRTDTQYF.